The clone carrying this T cell receptor (beta chain) was observed many times. Antigen specificity is unknown. This sample was taken from a study of cytomegalovirus exposure and HLA in healthy donors. V gave up 4 bases and J gave up 0 bases; unmatched junction bases: 8. The CDR3 is 18 residues long. CDR1 and CDR2 (germline): LNHDA, SQIVND (reference sequence). General study points: HLA alleles were associated with 15,000 to 20,000 TCR beta sequences in a later analysis at 0.05 false discovery rate.

PCR amplification relied on 60 Vbeta primers (plus 13 Jbeta primers). Clones were sequenced by immunoSEQ multiplex PCR, and TCRdb holds only the in-frame ones, with some missing. The sample lists roughly 120,000 clones, more than 60% seen once, with 4.1% in the top ten. Sequencing was performed on PBMCs. V and J are TRBV19 and TRBJ2-1; 11 nucleotides match TRBD2. The receptor's source is a woman aged 40 to 50 in good health and CMV-seronegative. The CDR3 reads CASSTRTSGSSSYNEQFF. The DNA for the CDR3 is TGTGCCAGTAGTACGAGGACTAGCGGGTCGAGCTCCTACAATGAGCAGTTCTTC.